This TCR beta chain was identified in a study of T cells in Graves' hyperthyroidism and ophthalmopathy. Study results and limitations: Before onset, ophthalmopathy was predicted by the model a median roughly 6.8 months earlier.

Between the trimmed V and J ends, which lost 2 bases and 3 bases, there was a span of 17 bases. Germline CDR1 MNHEY, CDR2 SVGAGI. The CDR3 sequence is 16 residues long. As for this clonotype: Its antigen is as yet unknown.

Researchers barred patients who had uncontrolled infection, other autoimmune disease, pregnancy or lactation. This sample holds PBMCs from approximately 10 ml fresh peripheral blood. RNA transcripts yielded amplified TCR beta CDR3 regions. Carried out on the TCR CDR3, a first-round RT-PCR used the HTBI primer set. TCRdb reprocessed the multiplex PCR reads via MiXCR and lists one record per CDR3 protein. The sample shows just under 750,000 distinct CDR3 sequences, around 40% of them seen only once. V gene TRBV6-5 combines with J gene TRBJ2-7, with D possibly matching TRBD2 (5 bases). This sequence was found in a middle-aged woman with Graves' hyperthyroidism. Sequenced: blood. CDR3 sequence reads: CASSYSAGPGGYEQYF. The DNA of the CDR3 is TGTGCCAGCAGTTACAGCGCCGGGCCAGGAGGCTACGAGCAGTACTTC.